Listed below are T cell receptor beta chains from one sample, sequenced in a study of yellow fever vaccine responses in identical twins. TCRdb redid the calling of the RT-PCR reads with MiXCR, one entry per CDR3 protein. The table records about 14,000 distinct CDR3 sequences, about four fifths of them present only once. Sequenced here: T cells from blood (PBMCs), unsorted or a sorted subset (not recorded which), sampled before or after yellow fever vaccination (not recorded which). The receptors here all came from a woman aged 18-29 years who received the yellow fever vaccine. The CDR3 runs from the conserved cysteine through the conserved F or W. The D gene is left open where the match is weak. Part of the rows lack a size; the others show once, few, many or a class for expanded clones.

clone size,D gene,V gene,J gene,CDR3 protein,CDR3 DNA
NA,NA,TRBV29-1,TRBJ1-1,CSVVGHMNTEAFF,TGCAGCGTTGTCGGACATATGAACACTGAAGCTTTCTTT
once,NA,TRBV15,TRBJ1-2,CATSRVTANYGYTF,TGTGCCACCAGCAGAGTTACAGCTAACTATGGCTACACCTTC
NA,TRBD1,TRBV12-3/TRBV12-4,TRBJ1-1,CASRVPGGDWTEAFF,TGTGCCAGCAGGGTTCCAGGGGGGGATTGGACTGAAGCTTTCTTT
NA,NA,TRBV5-1,TRBJ2-1,CASSFSSNEQFF,TGCGCCAGCAGTTTTTCATCCAATGAGCAGTTCTTC
NA,TRBD2,TRBV11-1,TRBJ2-1,CASSFSGGPYNEQFF,TGTGCCAGCAGCTTTAGCGGGGGTCCCTACAATGAGCAGTTCTTC
NA,NA,TRBV5-5,TRBJ1-2,CASSRGILDGYTF,TGTGCCAGCAGTAGAGGGATTCTGGATGGCTACACCTTC
NA,NA,TRBV29-1,TRBJ1-2,CSVETYSNYGYTF,TGCAGCGTTGAGACGTACAGTAACTATGGCTACACCTTC
NA,NA,TRBV11-1,TRBJ2-3,CASSHGSTGTQYF,TGTGCCAGCAGCCACGGGTCTACAGGCACGCAGTATTTT
few,NA,TRBV21-1,TRBJ2-5,CASGPPLAGDQETQYF,TGTGCCAGCGGACCGCCTCTAGCGGGGGACCAAGAGACCCAGTACTTC
NA,TRBD2,TRBV29-1,TRBJ2-7,CSASGGTSFSEQYF,TGCAGCGCCTCGGGGGGGACTAGCTTTTCCGAGCAGTACTTC
few,TRBD1,TRBV11-3,TRBJ2-1,CASSSRQGDEQFF,TGTGCCAGCAGCTCTAGACAGGGGGATGAGCAGTTCTTC
NA,NA,TRBV4-2,TRBJ2-5,CASSQDKFRGGETQYF,TGTGCCAGCAGCCAAGATAAATTTCGGGGCGGGGAGACCCAGTACTTC
NA,NA,TRBV2,TRBJ1-2,CASSDWGRDYGYTF,TGTGCCAGCAGTGACTGGGGGCGAGACTATGGCTACACCTTC
NA,TRBD1,TRBV11-1,TRBJ1-1,CASSLKLAASRGTEAFF,TGTGCCAGCAGCTTAAAGTTGGCAGCCTCCAGGGGGACTGAAGCTTTCTTT
NA,TRBD1,TRBV13,TRBJ2-1,CASISLWTGTEFF,TGTGCCAGCATATCTCTCTGGACAGGGACGGAGTTCTTC
NA,NA,TRBV10-2,TRBJ2-1,CASSGWSAFNEQFF,TGCGCCAGCAGTGGATGGTCAGCCTTCAATGAGCAGTTCTTC
NA,NA,TRBV11-3,TRBJ2-1,CAGSNTNEQFF,TGTGCAGGGAGCAACACAAATGAGCAGTTCTTC
NA,NA,TRBV29-1,TRBJ2-3,CSPILNTDTQYF,TGCAGTCCCATCCTAAACACAGATACGCAGTATTTT
NA,NA,TRBV3-1,TRBJ2-7,CASSQVRSHEQYF,TGTGCCAGCAGCCAAGTCCGGTCGCACGAGCAGTACTTC
NA,NA,TRBV7-3,TRBJ1-2,CASSLIGSAGYTF,TGTGCCAGCAGCTTAATAGGCAGTGCTGGCTACACCTTC
NA,NA,TRBV12-3/TRBV12-4,TRBJ1-5,CASSTYTQPQHF,TGTGCCAGCAGTACCTACACCCAGCCCCAGCATTTT
NA,NA,TRBV9,TRBJ2-7,CASSVGPTVFSYEQYF,TGTGCCAGCAGCGTTGGCCCGACAGTGTTCTCCTACGAGCAGTACTTC
NA,TRBD1,TRBV19,TRBJ1-1,CASSAISTGYTEAFF,TGTGCCAGTAGTGCCATTTCGACAGGGTACACTGAAGCTTTCTTT